These 10 T cell receptor beta chains were all obtained from the same sample, sequenced in a study of blood T cell repertoires in COVID-19. Measured with immunoSEQ multiplex PCR; TCRdb has only the in-frame clones, and not every one. The sample carries 250,000 to 300,000 clones, 75% to 95% recorded once. The specimen was PBMCs or T cells enriched from blood (not recorded which). Source of these receptors: a woman aged 25 to 45 who had recovered from COVID-19.

V and J are TRBV20-1 and TRBJ2-3; 9 nucleotides line up with TRBD1. The CDR3 covers 15 residues. CDR1 is DFQATT and CDR2 is SNEGSKA in the germline V gene (reference sequence). V lost 3 bases and J lost 5; bases outside the gene matches: 9. The CDR3, as DNA: TGCAGTGCTAGTAATGGGACAGGGTGGATAGATACGCAGTATTTT. Its protein is CSASNGTGWIDTQYF.

The chain uses TRBV7-3 and TRBJ2-7; perhaps TRBD1 as D (7 bases). The germline V gene encodes CDR1 SGHTA and CDR2 FQGTGA. Trimming pared 5 bases from V and 6 bases from J, leaving 17 bases between. CDR3 length: 14 amino acids. The CDR3 DNA is TGTGCCAGCAGCCGGACAGGCGGGATCTCCGAGCAGTACTTC. This codes for CASSRTGGISEQYF.

J is TRBJ2-2 and V is TRBV12-5; D is undetermined. The germline V and J ends were trimmed by 2 bases and 4 bases, with 5 bases remaining between them. The CDR3 covers 13 residues. CDR1 LGHNT and CDR2 FRNRAP come from the germline V gene. As DNA, the CDR3 is TGTGCTAGTGGTTTGTATGTCACCGGGGAGCTGTTTTTT. It codes for CASGLYVTGELFF.

This chain connects TRBV4-2 to TRBJ1-5; 8 nucleotides match TRBD1. Germline V gene data show CDR1 as LGHNA and CDR2 as YNFKEQ. With V trimmed by 1 base and J by 6 bases, 11 bases remained unmatched. This CDR3 contains 17 residues. CDR3 amino acids: CASSQATQGARGQPQHF. CDR3 nucleotide sequence: TGTGCCAGCAGCCAAGCGACCCAGGGGGCGCGAGGTCAGCCCCAGCATTTT.

The chain combines TRBV3-1 (or the pseudogene TRBV3-2) with TRBJ2-7; tentatively, D is TRBD2 (6 bases). Trimming cost V 1 base and J 3 bases, with 10 bases left between them. The length of the CDR3 is 14 residues. The germline CDR1 and CDR2 sequences are LGHDT and YNNKEL (reference sequence). The DNA of the CDR3 is TGTGCCAGCAGCCAAGCCCTGGGGGGCTACGAGCAGTACTTC. Protein product: CASSQALGGYEQYF.

The rearrangement joins TRBV19 to TRBJ2-5; tentative D call: TRBD1 (6 bases). Trimming pared 6 bases from V and 1 base from J, leaving 9 bases between. CDR3 size: 13 residues. Germline loops: CDR1 LNHDA, CDR2 SQIVND (reference sequence). The CDR3: CASRMGAQETQYF. CDR3 nucleotides: TGTGCCAGTAGGATGGGGGCCCAAGAGACCCAGTACTTC.

Only one count was recorded for this clone. V and J are TRBV14 and TRBJ1-2; D may be TRBD1 (5 bases). Germline CDR1 and CDR2: SGHDN and FVKESK. Trimming removed 8 bases from V and 6 bases from J, with 19 bases in between. The length of the CDR3 is 14 residues. CDR3 residues: CASRLSREDNGYTF. CDR3 in DNA: TGTGCCAGCCGCTTGTCCAGGGAAGATAATGGCTACACCTTC.

The table lists this clone with a count of one. The chain combines TRBV7-2 with TRBJ1-5; D not certain. V was pared by 1 base and J by 8 bases, with 15 bases between. Per germline, CDR1 SGHTA and CDR2 FQGNSA. This CDR3 spans 15 amino acids. CDR3 DNA: TGTGCCAGCAGCTTAGTCGGGAGCCGTAAGGAGCCCCAGCATTTT. This encodes CASSLVGSRKEPQHF.

This clone was found once. The genes are TRBV12-3 or TRBV12-4 and TRBJ1-2; D remains unclear. V was shortened by 3 bases and J by 5 bases, with 7 bases between the two germline ends. The CDR3 sequence is 12 residues long. The CDR3 spells CASSFRTYGYTF. The CDR3, as DNA: TGTGCCAGCAGTTTTAGGACTTATGGCTACACCTTC.

V is TRBV5-4 and J is TRBJ2-3; no definite D call. With 0 bases removed from V and 0 bases from J, the gap between germline ends came to 5 bases. CDR3 size: 14 residues. Germline CDR1 is SGHNT and CDR2 is YYREEE (reference sequence). The CDR3 spells CASSLAGSTDTQYF. CDR3 DNA: TGTGCCAGCAGCTTGGCCGGGAGCACAGATACGCAGTATTTT.